The 11 T cell receptor beta chains presented below share a single source sample, sequenced in a study of vaccination effects on CD4 cells after COVID-19. Sequenced by immunoSEQ multiplex PCR; TCRdb stores in-frame clones only, minus some. The data show 50,000 to 65,000 clones, 79% seen once. For these receptors, no antigen is known. With the ViraFEST assay, the study expanded antigen-specific CD4+ T cells using viral peptide pools, then sequenced them. With 9 to 11 days of culture completed, CD4+ T cells were isolated. People in the vaccine group had not been infected with SARS-CoV-2 before, and their nucleocapsid antibodies were negative. This sample comprised CD4+ T cells from PBMCs cultured with HCoV-OC43 spike peptides, obtained before COVID-19 vaccination. Specified subset: HCoV-OC43 spike overlapping peptide pool stimulation. These receptors were taken from a human donor who received a COVID-19 vaccine.

V is TRBV20-1 and J is TRBJ2-5; no reliable D call. From germline, CDR1 is DFQATT and CDR2 SNEGSKA (reference sequence). The germline V and J ends were trimmed by 6 bases and 5 bases, with 7 bases remaining between them. This CDR3 spans 10 amino acids. CDR3 protein: CSARRETQYF. The CDR3, as DNA: TGCAGTGCCAGGCGGGAGACCCAGTACTTC.

The V and J genes are TRBV3-1 (or the pseudogene TRBV3-2) and TRBJ1-3; D unclear. Germline V gene sequence: CDR1 LGHDT, CDR2 YNNKEL (reference sequence). V lost 1 base, J lost 0 bases, and 7 bases lay in between. The CDR3 runs to 15 residues. The CDR3 region is CASSQGIISGNTIYF. For the CDR3, the DNA is TGTGCCAGCAGCCAAGGGATCATCTCTGGAAACACCATATATTTT.

CDR3 in amino acids: CASSNLRRGNNSPLHF. DNA of the CDR3: TGTGCCAGTAGCAACTTACGACGGGGGAATAATTCACCCCTCCACTTT. The chain carries TRBV19 and TRBJ1-6, with TRBD1 as a possible D gene (5 bases). The germline CDR1 and CDR2 sequences are LNHDA and SQIVND (reference sequence). V gave up 6 bases and J gave up 5 bases, with 17 bases separating them. CDR3 length: 16 amino acids.

The rearrangement uses TRBV6-4 and TRBJ1-2; TRBD1 might be the D (5 bases). The V end was cut by 6 bases, the J end by 2 bases, with 10 bases between. Germline V gene lookup returns CDR1 MRHNA and CDR2 SNTAGT. The CDR3 spans 13 residues. The CDR3 here is CASSRGLNYGYTF. CDR3 nucleotides: TGTGCCAGCAGCCGGGGGTTAAACTATGGCTACACCTTC.

The chain couples TRBV2 to TRBJ2-7; tentative D call: TRBD1 (5 bases). The CDR3 consists of 15 residues. The germline V gene encodes CDR1 SNHLY and CDR2 FYNNEI. V was cut by 3 bases and J by 1 base, with 13 bases left in between. The CDR3, as DNA: TGTGCCAGCAGTGACCAAGGGGCAGGTTCCTACGAGCAGTACGTC. This sequence encodes CASSDQGAGSYEQYV.

The CDR3 nucleotides are TGTGCCATCAGTGGTGGAACAGGGGGGCGGTACGAGCAGTACGTC. Amino acid sequence: CAISGGTGGRYEQYV. This sequence joins TRBV10-3 and TRBJ2-7, with 8 bases matching TRBD1. Germline CDR1 ENHRY, CDR2 SYGVKD. Trimming removed 4 bases from V and 4 bases from J; junction bases left unmatched: 9. This CDR3 spans 15 amino acids.

This sequence joins TRBV18 and TRBJ2-5, with D possibly TRBD1 on 7 matching bases. With 5 bases removed from V and 4 bases from J, the gap between germline ends came to 11 bases. CDR1 is KGHSH, CDR2 LQKENI, per germline. This CDR3 has 13 amino acids. CDR3 in DNA: TGTGCCAGCTCAAGACAGGGAGGAGAGACCCAGTACTTC. Translation gives CASSRQGGETQYF.

DNA of the CDR3: TGCGCCAGCAGCCACCCAGGGGGGGTAGTGGGCACTGAAGCTTTCTTT. It yields the protein CASSHPGGVVGTEAFF. This chain uses TRBV4-1 with TRBJ1-1, with 7 positions matching TRBD1. The J segment lost 4 bases and the V segment lost 3 bases, leaving 11 bases of the junction unmatched. CDR1 and CDR2 from the germline V gene are MGHRA and YSYEKL. The CDR3 has 16 amino acids.

The V and J genes are TRBV7-2 and TRBJ2-1; D is unresolved. V lost 1 base, J lost 8 bases, and 6 bases lay in between. This CDR3 spans 12 amino acids. Germline CDR1 is SGHTA and CDR2 is FQGNSA. The CDR3, as DNA: TGTGCCAGCAGCTTAGTTCGGGATGAGCAGTTCTTC. As protein: CASSLVRDEQFF.

The chain recombines TRBV29-1 with TRBJ1-5; D uncertain. V was cut by 6 bases and J by 5 bases, with 14 bases left in between. CDR3 length: 13 amino acids. In germline, CDR1 is SQVTM, CDR2 ANQGSEA. DNA for the CDR3: TGCAGCGTGATGAATCAGCCGGATCAGCCCCAGCATTTT. Amino acid sequence: CSVMNQPDQPQHF.

J is TRBJ2-1 and V is TRBV18; D call uncertain. Germline values: CDR1 KGHSH, CDR2 LQKENI. V lost 3 bases and J 0 bases, leaving 6 bases between the germline ends. The CDR3 covers 14 residues. CDR3 sequence reads: CASSPSSSYNEQFF. CDR3 sequence (DNA): TGTGCCAGCTCACCCAGTAGCTCCTACAATGAGCAGTTCTTC. Full variable domain (missing parts from reference TRBV18 and TRBJ2-1): NAGVMQNPRHLVRRRGQEARLRCSPMKGHSHVYWYRQLPEEGLKFMVYLQKENIIDESGMPKERFSAEFPKEGPSILRIQQVVRGDSAAYFCASSPSSSYNEQFFGPGTRLTVL.